This record concerns one TCR beta chain sequence. The sample comes from a study of blood T cell repertoires in COVID-19. The wider study: COVID-19 samples from acute and convalescent phases originated in the United States, Italy and Spain. Sample material is recorded as cDNA or gDNA derived from T cells, B-cell-depleted T cells, or PBMCs.

Trimming left V 5 bases short and J 6 bases short, with 6 bases between. The CDR3 loop spans 11 amino acids. Germline V lookup: CDR1 SGHTA, CDR2 FQGNSA. How the authors handled the data: Estimates of nucleated cell counts were drawn from the amplification of reference gene primers. Sequencing was performed with immunoSEQ multiplex PCR; in TCRdb, only in-frame clones are kept and a portion is missing. V, J and clone size are those of that table, while D and trimming were read from the DNA. The top ten clones hold 1.4% of a sample with under 150,000 clones, about four fifths of them seen once. The chain recombines TRBV7-2 with TRBJ2-3, with D unresolved. The sequencing sample was made of peripheral blood. The clonotype comes from a man aged 55 to 70 with acute or convalescent COVID-19. The chain's CDR3 is CASSPRDTQYF. The CDR3, as DNA: TGTGCCAGCAGCCCGAGGGATACGCAGTATTTT.